This is a list of T cell receptor beta chains from one sample in a study of cytomegalovirus exposure and HLA in healthy donors. Using immunoSEQ multiplex PCR, the repertoire was profiled, and TCRdb retains in-frame clones only, with some absent. The sample has approximately 150,000 clones; 68% are singletons. Sequencing was done on a sample of PBMCs. All receptors come from a man aged 30-40 years in good health and CMV-seropositive. Each CDR3 is given with its conserved first and last residue. Fields, in order: J gene, D gene, clone size, V gene, CDR3 DNA, CDR3 protein. D genes are given only for firm matches. Clone sizes are given selectively: once, few, many, or a class where the clone is expanded.

TRBJ2-3	TRBD1	few	TRBV27	TGTGCCAGCAGTTCCCCCACGGACAGGCCGGATACGCAGTATTTT	CASSSPTDRPDTQYF
TRBJ2-2	NA	NA	TRBV27	TGTGCCAGCAGTTTACAGGTTCCCGGGGAGCTGTTTTTT	CASSLQVPGELFF
TRBJ2-1	TRBD2	NA	TRBV11-2	TGTGCCAGCAGCCACACTAGCGGAGACTACAATGAGCAGTTCTTC	CASSHTSGDYNEQFF
TRBJ2-7	TRBD1	few	TRBV5-5	TGTGCCAGCCGACCCGGGACAGGGGTCTACGAGCAGTACTTC	CASRPGTGVYEQYF
TRBJ2-2	NA	NA	TRBV21-1	TGTGCCAGCAGCAAAGAAGTACGGAGTGGGACCGGGGAGCTGTTTTTT	CASSKEVRSGTGELFF
TRBJ2-7	NA	few	TRBV6-5	TGTGCCAGCAGGGGGGGTGGAGAGCAGTACTTC	CASRGGGEQYF
TRBJ2-5	TRBD1	NA	TRBV5-1	TGCGCCAGCAGCTCGGACAGGGGTATAAGCCAAGAGACCCAGTACTTC	CASSSDRGISQETQYF
TRBJ2-1	TRBD1	NA	TRBV19	TGTGCCAGTAGTAGGACCCCGGGACAGGGTTCCTACAATGAGCAGTTCTTC	CASSRTPGQGSYNEQFF
TRBJ1-4	TRBD1	once	TRBV6-5	TGTGCCAGCAGCCTAGGGGGACAGGGGTATGAAAAACTGTTTTTT	CASSLGGQGYEKLFF
TRBJ2-7	NA	NA	TRBV6-5	TGTGCCAGCAAGGCCGTTGGGAGCGAGCAGTACTTC	CASKAVGSEQYF
TRBJ1-1	NA	NA	TRBV5-1	TGCGCCAGCAGCTGGACGGGGATGAACACTGAAGCTTTCTTT	CASSWTGMNTEAFF
TRBJ1-2	TRBD1	NA	TRBV14	TGTGCCAGCAGCCAAGAAACCCGGACAGGGGGCGACTATGGCTACACCTTC	CASSQETRTGGDYGYTF
TRBJ2-3	NA	NA	TRBV11-2	TGTGCCAGCAGCCAAACTAGGGATACGCAGTATTTT	CASSQTRDTQYF
TRBJ1-1	NA	NA	TRBV27	TGTGCCAGCAGTCGCTACTTGACAGACGTGGGAGCTTTCTTT	CASSRYLTDVGAFF
TRBJ2-1	TRBD2	NA	TRBV7-8	TGTGCCAGCATCCTAGCGGGAGTTCGCAATGAGCAGTTCTTC	CASILAGVRNEQFF
TRBJ2-7	NA	NA	TRBV10-2	TGCGCCAGCCGGGTAGGGTGGGGGGTTTCTTTCTACGAGCAGTACTTC	CASRVGWGVSFYEQYF
TRBJ2-7	TRBD1	few	TRBV18	TGTGCCAGCTCACAGGACAGGGGGCAACGCGAGCAGTACTTC	CASSQDRGQREQYF
TRBJ2-7	TRBD1	few	TRBV5-6	TGTGCCAGCAGCAGACAGGGTAGCGACGAGCAGTACTTC	CASSRQGSDEQYF
TRBJ1-4	TRBD1	NA	TRBV4-2	TGTGCCGGCAGCCAAGTACAGACAGGGTCCGCGGGCGGAAAACTGTTTTTT	CAGSQVQTGSAGGKLFF
TRBJ1-1	NA	NA	TRBV10-1	TGCGCCAGTAAGGGGTTAAACACTGAAGCTTTCTTT	CASKGLNTEAFF
TRBJ2-2	TRBD1	NA	TRBV27	TGTGCCAGCACTACCGGGACAGGGAACACCGGGGAGCTGTTTTTT	CASTTGTGNTGELFF
TRBJ2-3	NA	few	TRBV28	TGTGCCAGCAACCCGGAGGACCGGACAGATACGCAGTATTTT	CASNPEDRTDTQYF
TRBJ2-5	NA	NA	TRBV5-1	TGCGCCAGCAGCTTGGATCGGGAGACCCAGTACTTC	CASSLDRETQYF
TRBJ1-1	NA	NA	TRBV29-1	TGCAGCGTTGAGCCGCGAACTCAGGGGATGAACACTGAAGCTTTCTTT	CSVEPRTQGMNTEAFF
TRBJ2-5	TRBD2	NA	TRBV2	TGTGCCACCGAACTAGCGATAGAAGAGACCCAGTACTTC	CATELAIEETQYF
TRBJ1-5	TRBD1	NA	TRBV7-2	TGTGCCAGCAGCCTCTGGTCGGGACAGCCTTCACAGCCCCAGCATTTT	CASSLWSGQPSQPQHF
TRBJ2-3	TRBD2	NA	TRBV6-6	TGTGCCAGCAGTCCCGGACTAGCGGGCACAGATACGCAGTATTTT	CASSPGLAGTDTQYF
TRBJ1-4	TRBD1	NA	TRBV6-1	TGTGCCAGCAACGCCGGGGACAGACTGGATGAAAAACTGTTTTTT	CASNAGDRLDEKLFF
TRBJ1-1	NA	few	TRBV7-8	TGTGCCAGCAGCTCACAGGGGAACACTGAAGCTTTCTTT	CASSSQGNTEAFF
TRBJ2-2	TRBD2	NA	TRBV6-6	TGTGCCAGCAGCCCACCTAGCGGGAGTACCACCGGGGAGCTGTTTTTT	CASSPPSGSTTGELFF
TRBJ2-7	NA	large	TRBV11-2	TGTGCCAGCAGCGTCCGGGACAACTACGAGCAGTACTTC	CASSVRDNYEQYF
TRBJ1-5	TRBD1	NA	TRBV5-8	TGTGCCAGCAGCTTTAACCAGGGGGCTACCAATCAGCCCCAGCATTTT	CASSFNQGATNQPQHF
TRBJ2-5	NA	once	TRBV14	TGTGCCAGCAGCCAAGCGACAGGTTTTTTGACCCAGTACTTC	CASSQATGFLTQYF
TRBJ1-3	NA	NA	TRBV5-1	TGCGCCAGCAGCTTGGCCCCTTCTGGAAACACCATATATTTT	CASSLAPSGNTIYF
TRBJ1-1	TRBD1	NA	TRBV6-5	TGTGCCAGCAGTCTTCCCACAGGGGTAACTGAAGCTTTCTTT	CASSLPTGVTEAFF
TRBJ1-2	NA	NA	TRBV19	TGTGCCTCGGGCCGGGGGAGAACCCACTATGGCTACACCTTC	CASGRGRTHYGYTF
TRBJ2-5	TRBD2	NA	TRBV5-1	TGCGCCAGCAGTTCAACTAGCGGGAGGGAAAAGACCCAGTACTTC	CASSSTSGREKTQYF
TRBJ2-7	TRBD2	NA	TRBV11-2	TGTGCCAGCAGCTCGTTAGCGGGAAGCTCCTACGAGCAGTACTTC	CASSSLAGSSYEQYF
TRBJ1-2	TRBD1	NA	TRBV5-6	TGTGCCAGCAGCGCAGACAGGGGGCTTGCCAATAACTATGGCTACACCTTC	CASSADRGLANNYGYTF
TRBJ2-7	TRBD2	NA	TRBV4-2	TGTGCCAGCAGCCAAGATGGGACTAGCGGGATCGCCTCCTACGAGCAGTACTTC	CASSQDGTSGIASYEQYF
TRBJ2-2	TRBD2	few	TRBV6-1	TGTGCCAGCAGTGAAAGCGGGAGCTCCGGGGAGCTGTTTTTT	CASSESGSSGELFF
TRBJ2-3	TRBD2	NA	TRBV27	TGTGCCAGCAGTCCCAAGAGGGCGGGAGTTGTAGATACGCAGTATTTT	CASSPKRAGVVDTQYF
TRBJ2-7	NA	NA	TRBV5-1	TGCGCCAGCAGCTCCGGACAGACCTACGAGCAGTACTTC	CASSSGQTYEQYF
TRBJ2-2	TRBD2	NA	TRBV15	TGTGCCACCAGCGCAGGACTAGCGGAGACCGGGGAGCTGTTTTTT	CATSAGLAETGELFF
TRBJ2-2	TRBD2	NA	TRBV28	TGTGCCAGCAGCCAGGCCGGGGAGGGAACCGGGGAGCTGTTTTTT	CASSQAGEGTGELFF
TRBJ2-7	NA	few	TRBV27	TGTGCCAGCAGTTTGTCCTCTAGCCTCCACTACGAGCAGTACTTC	CASSLSSSLHYEQYF
TRBJ1-1	NA	few	TRBV9	TGTGCCAGCAGCCCCCAGGGAGGGGGCACTGAAGCTTTCTTT	CASSPQGGGTEAFF
TRBJ1-1	NA	NA	TRBV27	TGTGCCAGCAGTTCAGACCAGCGCTCGGCTTTCTTT	CASSSDQRSAFF
TRBJ1-5	TRBD1	NA	TRBV19	TGTGCCGGCCTTGACAGGGATTGGCAGCCCCAGCATTTT	CAGLDRDWQPQHF
TRBJ1-1	TRBD1	NA	TRBV7-2	TGTGCCAGCAGCTTAGGTCCGGGACAGGGGGTTGGAGCTTTCTTT	CASSLGPGQGVGAFF
TRBJ2-7	NA	NA	TRBV30	TGTGCCTGGGTTAAGAGGGACATGTCCTACGAGCAGTACTTC	CAWVKRDMSYEQYF
TRBJ1-1	NA	NA	TRBV25-1	TGTGCCAGCAGTGTTAGCAGATACACTGAAGCTTTCTTT	CASSVSRYTEAFF
TRBJ2-5	TRBD2	once	TRBV4-2	TGTGCCAGCAGCCGCGAGGCACTAGCGGGAGGGGAGGCCCAGTACTTC	CASSREALAGGEAQYF
TRBJ2-7	TRBD2	NA	TRBV6-5	TGTGCCAGCAGTTACGGACTAGCGGGAGCTCTATACGAGCAGTACTTC	CASSYGLAGALYEQYF
TRBJ1-4	NA	NA	TRBV19	TGTGCCAGTAGTCGGGCAACTAATGAAAAACTGTTTTTT	CASSRATNEKLFF
TRBJ2-7	NA	few	TRBV5-6	TGTGCCAGCAGTTTGACTTACACACGACTCGAGCAGTACTTC	CASSLTYTRLEQYF
TRBJ1-1	TRBD1	few	TRBV13	TGTGCCAGTACGACAGGGACGGGCACTGAAGCTTTCTTT	CASTTGTGTEAFF
TRBJ1-3	NA	once	TRBV30	TGTGCCTGGAAATTCGGACAGTACTCTGGAAACACCATATATTTT	CAWKFGQYSGNTIYF
TRBJ1-2	TRBD1	NA	TRBV5-1	TGCGCCAGCAGTGCCGACAGGGGTGGCTATGGCTACACCTTC	CASSADRGGYGYTF